This T cell receptor (beta chain) was recorded in a study of technical replicates of blood from several donors. Profiled with immunoSEQ multiplex PCR; TCRdb holds only in-frame clones, not every one. The sample includes about 60,000 clones, around 92% of them seen just once. CDR1 is SGHRS, CDR2 YFSETQ, per germline. The ends were cut back, 4 bases at V and 3 bases at J, with 11 bases in the middle. The length of the CDR3 is 14 residues. A few counts support this clone. The origin of this receptor is a human donor in good health. Some clones in this sample may be carry-over from other donors' samples. The gene calls are TRBV5-1 and TRBJ2-1; tentatively, D is TRBD2 (5 bases). The source material was PBMCs. The CDR3 reads CASSMSGGYNEQFF. The CDR3 DNA is TGCGCCAGCAGCATGAGCGGCGGCTACAATGAGCAGTTCTTC.